This is a list of T cell receptor beta chains from one sample in a study of T cells in Graves' hyperthyroidism and ophthalmopathy. MiXCR was run by TCRdb on the multiplex PCR reads, yielding one entry per CDR3 protein. The data hold some 420,000 distinct CDR3 sequences, with roughly 13% observed a single time. The sequenced sample consisted of blood. The receptor source for this set is a woman aged 18-29 years with Graves' hyperthyroidism. CDR3s leave out the opening cysteine and the closing phenylalanine or tryptophan. A D gene is named only where the DNA matches it firmly.

j_call | d_call | v_call | cdr3_aa
TRBJ2-7 | - | TRBV28 | ASALRTDYEQY
TRBJ1-6 | - | TRBV18 | ASSPRVGGISPLH
TRBJ1-1 | - | TRBV5-6 | ASSPGLATEAF
TRBJ1-2 | - | TRBV6-2/TRBV6-3 | ASRDTGTNYGYT
TRBJ2-2 | - | TRBV5-4 | ASGLGQANTGELF
TRBJ2-7 | - | TRBV9 | ASSDGPAAVYEQY
TRBJ2-7 | - | TRBV11-2 | ASSLEPPSEQY
TRBJ1-1 | - | TRBV29-1 | SVVRKLNTEAF
TRBJ2-1 | - | TRBV6-1 | ASSVTQLSSYNEQF
TRBJ2-3 | - | TRBV5-1 | ASSETVASTDTQY
TRBJ2-7 | TRBD2 | TRBV28 | ASSLREEYEQY
TRBJ1-1 | - | TRBV20-1 | SATQHGQGTEAF
TRBJ2-7 | - | TRBV4-1 | ASSQEVLYEQY
TRBJ1-2 | - | TRBV5-6 | ASGDTNYGYT
TRBJ1-4 | - | TRBV7-9 | ASSTNEKLF
TRBJ2-3 | TRBD2 | TRBV28 | ASRIAGAKDTQY
TRBJ2-7 | - | TRBV6-2/TRBV6-3 | ASSLRGTYEQY
TRBJ1-1 | TRBD1 | TRBV5-1 | ASSSGDRANTEAF
TRBJ2-3 | TRBD2 | TRBV30 | AWGKRSGRTMTDTQY
TRBJ1-1 | - | TRBV30 | AWSRAGNTEAF
TRBJ2-2 | TRBD2 | TRBV10-3 | ATNRLAGDGTGELF
TRBJ2-3 | - | TRBV9 | ASSVASAFLQDTQY
TRBJ1-1 | - | TRBV6-1 | ASARTHTEAF